This is a list of T cell receptor beta chains from one sample in a study of blood T cell repertoires in COVID-19. Generated by immunoSEQ multiplex PCR, the TCRdb table keeps only in-frame clones and is missing some. Among 150,000 to 180,000 clones listed, around three quarters were seen once. The material sequenced was peripheral blood. The receptors were sampled from a man of 80 years or more with acute or convalescent COVID-19. The CDR3 runs from the conserved cysteine through the conserved F or W. D genes are given only for firm matches. Rows give clone size only sometimes, using once, few, many, or a class for an expanded clone.

clone size	D gene	V gene	J gene	CDR3 DNA	CDR3 protein
.	TRBD1	TRBV27	TRBJ2-1	TGTGCCAGCAGACGATCCGACAGGGACAATGAGCAGTTCTTC	CASRRSDRDNEQFF
few	.	TRBV9	TRBJ1-6	TGTGCCAGCAGCCTCAGGGCAGATCATAATTCACCCCTCCACTTT	CASSLRADHNSPLHF
once	TRBD2	TRBV3-1/TRBV3-2	TRBJ2-3	TGTGCCAGCAGCCAAGACCCCAGCGGGGGGGCCGCAGATACGCAGTATTTT	CASSQDPSGGAADTQYF
.	TRBD2	TRBV30	TRBJ2-4	TGTGCCTGGAGTGTATTAGGGACTACGGGCATTCAGTACTTC	CAWSVLGTTGIQYF
.	TRBD1	TRBV7-8	TRBJ1-6	TGTGCCAGCAGCCTCCACAGGGGTGGCGATTCACCCCTCCACTTT	CASSLHRGGDSPLHF
.	TRBD2	TRBV25-1	TRBJ2-7	TGTGCCAGCAGTGAATCCCTAGCGGGGCATATACGGCAGTACTTC	CASSESLAGHIRQYF
.	TRBD2	TRBV7-9	TRBJ2-1	TGTGCCGGGGGGAGGGGCAATGAGCAGTTCTTC	CAGGRGNEQFF
few	TRBD1	TRBV3-1/TRBV3-2	TRBJ1-2	TGTGCCAGCAGCCAAGTCGGATCAGGGGGAGTTCTTGGGGGCTACACCTTC	CASSQVGSGGVLGGYTF
.	.	TRBV7-9	TRBJ1-6	TGTGCCAGCAGCTCGGGGACAAATTCACCCCTCCACTTT	CASSSGTNSPLHF
.	TRBD2	TRBV6-5	TRBJ2-7	TGTGCCAGCAGGACAGGACTAGCATCCCACGAGCAGTACTTC	CASRTGLASHEQYF
.	.	TRBV11-3	TRBJ1-1	TGTGCCAGCAGCTTAGGGGGGACTCTGAACACTGAAGCTTTCTTT	CASSLGGTLNTEAFF
.	TRBD1	TRBV5-6	TRBJ2-7	TGTGCCAGCAGGGTGTGGGGACAGTCCTACGAGCAGTACTTC	CASRVWGQSYEQYF
.	TRBD1	TRBV18	TRBJ1-6	TGTGCCAGCTCACCGGGACAGGGGCCTTCACCCCTCCACTTT	CASSPGQGPSPLHF
.	TRBD2	TRBV5-1	TRBJ2-7	TGCGCCAGCAGCTTGGACCCCTATACCCTTACAGCGGGGGCCCGGGGGGGGCAGTACTTC	CASSLDPYTLTAGARGGQYF
.	TRBD1	TRBV28	TRBJ2-3	TGTGCCAGCAGTTTATTGGGACAGGTGACAGATACGCAGTATTTT	CASSLLGQVTDTQYF
few	TRBD2	TRBV6-5	TRBJ2-3	TGTGCCAGCAGTTCAATAGCGGGGAGCACAGATACGCAGTATTTT	CASSSIAGSTDTQYF
.	TRBD2	TRBV3-1/TRBV3-2	TRBJ2-7	TGTGCCAGCTTGGCGACTAGCGGGGGCTCCTACGAGCAGTACTTC	CASLATSGGSYEQYF
.	TRBD2	TRBV6-1	TRBJ2-5	TGTGCCAGCAGTGATCTGAGTAGCGGGGGGGAGACCCAGTACTTC	CASSDLSSGGETQYF
.	.	TRBV18	TRBJ2-7	TGTGCCAGCTCACCCAGCACCACGGGGGAGCAGTACTTC	CASSPSTTGEQYF
.	TRBD1	TRBV28	TRBJ2-3	TGTGCCAGCAGTTCCTCCGGGACAGCCGGAATTGGTACGCAGTATTTT	CASSSSGTAGIGTQYF
.	.	TRBV19	TRBJ2-1	TGTGCCAGCAGACAGGACCCAATTGGTAATGAGCAGTTCTTC	CASRQDPIGNEQFF
.	.	TRBV4-2	TRBJ1-1	TGTGCCAGCAGCCAAGATCTAACAGTGAACACTGAAGCTTTCTTT	CASSQDLTVNTEAFF
.	.	TRBV12-3/TRBV12-4	TRBJ2-2	TGTGCCAGCAGGTTGACAGTTACCGGGGAGCTGTTTTTT	CASRLTVTGELFF
.	.	TRBV19	TRBJ2-1	TGTGCCAGTAGTCCTGGCAGCGGAAGCAACAATGAGCAGTTCTTC	CASSPGSGSNNEQFF
.	.	TRBV6-4	TRBJ2-1	TGTGCCAGCAGTTCCTGGACTGCTAGCTCCTACAATGAGCAGTTCTTC	CASSSWTASSYNEQFF
.	.	TRBV5-6	TRBJ2-5	TGTGCCAGCAGCTTGGCCGGTTTGGAGACCCAGTACTTC	CASSLAGLETQYF
.	TRBD2	TRBV19	TRBJ2-3	TGTGCCAGTACGAGGGGACTAGCGGAGATTACAGATACGCAGTATTTT	CASTRGLAEITDTQYF
.	TRBD1	TRBV6-5	TRBJ1-3	TGTGCCAGCAGTCAGACAGGGTTCGGAAACACCATATATTTT	CASSQTGFGNTIYF
.	.	TRBV27	TRBJ2-3	TGTGCCAGCAGTTCCCCCGCGGCGAAGGGGACAGATACGCAGTATTTT	CASSSPAAKGTDTQYF
.	TRBD1	TRBV5-1	TRBJ1-2	TGCGCCAGCAGCTTCGAGGGGGCGGGTGGCTACACCTTC	CASSFEGAGGYTF
.	TRBD2	TRBV29-1	TRBJ2-1	TGCAGCGTTGCCCCGCGGGGGGGCCTCGTTGAGCAGTTCTTC	CSVAPRGGLVEQFF
.	.	TRBV5-8	TRBJ2-7	TGTGCCAGCAGCCCCAGGGACTCCTACGAGCAGTACTTC	CASSPRDSYEQYF
.	TRBD1	TRBV5-5	TRBJ1-1	TGTGCCAGCAGCACGGGACAGCCGAACACTGAAGCTTTCTTT	CASSTGQPNTEAFF
.	.	TRBV11-2	TRBJ1-2	TGTGCCAGCAGATCTCTTGGAGGGAGGACTAACTATGGCTACACCTTC	CASRSLGGRTNYGYTF
.	.	TRBV28	TRBJ1-2	TGTGCCAGCAGTTTTGGCAGCTATGGCTACACCTTC	CASSFGSYGYTF
.	.	TRBV12-3/TRBV12-4	TRBJ1-5	TGTGCCAGCAGTCAGGAAGCCAATCAGCCCCAGCATTTT	CASSQEANQPQHF
once	TRBD2	TRBV11-3	TRBJ2-1	TGTGCCAGCAGCTTCAATAGCGGGGGAGACAATGAGCAGTTCTTC	CASSFNSGGDNEQFF
.	.	TRBV5-8	TRBJ2-1	TGTGCCAGCAGCTTGGGAGAAGAGTACAATGAGCAGTTCTTC	CASSLGEEYNEQFF
.	.	TRBV20-1	TRBJ2-5	TGCAGTGCTAGTCTTACGGTCCAGGTAGAGACCCAGTACTTC	CSASLTVQVETQYF
.	.	TRBV12-5	TRBJ1-4	TGTGCTAGTGGTTTGGTAGGCGGGGCGCGGGGTGAAAAACTGTTTTTT	CASGLVGGARGEKLFF
.	.	TRBV9	TRBJ1-5	TGTGCCAGCAGCAACCCGTTAGAACCGCCGGGTCAGCCCCAGCATTTT	CASSNPLEPPGQPQHF
few	.	TRBV5-1	TRBJ1-2	TGCGCCAGCAGCTTGGGCCCAGACAGGAATGGCGGCTACACCTTC	CASSLGPDRNGGYTF
.	TRBD2	TRBV5-1	TRBJ2-1	TGCGCCAGCAGCTTGGCGGCTAGCGGGGGGTATGAGCAGTTCTTC	CASSLAASGGYEQFF
.	.	TRBV10-1	TRBJ1-1	TGCGCCAGCACAAAGGAGGTTGGTACTGAAGCTTTCTTT	CASTKEVGTEAFF
few	TRBD1	TRBV5-5	TRBJ1-5	TGTGCCAGCAGCGGCGGGACAGAAAATCAGCCCCAGCATTTT	CASSGGTENQPQHF
few	.	TRBV3-1/TRBV3-2	TRBJ2-7	TGTGCCAGCAGCCAAGTAACGAGCTACGAGCAGTACTTC	CASSQVTSYEQYF
.	.	TRBV7-2	TRBJ1-6	TGTGCCAGCAGCCTAAGGACAGTCCTCGACACTTCACCCCTCCACTTT	CASSLRTVLDTSPLHF
.	TRBD1	TRBV5-6	TRBJ1-1	TGTGCCAGCAGCCGGCCGGGACAGGGCCCCAACACTGAAGCTTTCTTT	CASSRPGQGPNTEAFF
few	.	TRBV11-3	TRBJ1-3	TGTGCCAGCAGCTTATCAGTCTCTGGAAACACCATATATTTT	CASSLSVSGNTIYF
.	.	TRBV7-2	TRBJ2-7	TGTGCCAGCAGCTTAGAGTGGCAGGGGTCTCACGAGCAGTACTTC	CASSLEWQGSHEQYF
.	TRBD1	TRBV5-4	TRBJ2-1	TGTGCCAGCAGCTCTCGGACAGGTGACAATGAGCAGTTCTTC	CASSSRTGDNEQFF
.	.	TRBV2	TRBJ2-2	TGTGCCAGCAGTAAGTCTAGTGCGAACACCGGGGAGCTGTTTTTT	CASSKSSANTGELFF
.	.	TRBV6-5	TRBJ1-3	TGTGCCAGCAGCCTCACAGGAAACACCATATATTTT	CASSLTGNTIYF